The next 2 T cell receptor beta chains were all read from a single sample in a study of T cell responses to AZD1222 COVID-19 vaccine. The method was immunoSEQ multiplex PCR; TCRdb's version includes in-frame clones alone and lacks a portion of them. Of 130,000 to 150,000 clones in the sample, under 95% were seen once. Specimen: peripheral blood, collected on day 0 of AZD1222 vaccination. The receptors originated from an adult in good health.

The chain joins TRBV21-1 to TRBJ2-7; the D call TRBD2 from the table was never checked on the DNA. TRBV21-1 is a listed pseudogene. The CDR3 spans 16 residues. Here the CDR3 reads CASSTANGGTGDEQYF. As DNA, the CDR3 is TGTGCCAGCAGCACCGCAAACGGGGGTACGGGAGACGAGCAGTACTTC.

This clone came up once. J is TRBJ2-1 and V is TRBV2; D is uncertain. Germline loops: CDR1 SNHLY, CDR2 FYNNEI. This CDR3 is 14 amino acids long. Trimming left V 7 bases short and J 0 bases short, with 10 bases between. CDR3 DNA sequence: TGTGCCAGCAACGCCGTGCGCTCCTACAATGAGCAGTTCTTC. This sequence encodes CASNAVRSYNEQFF. The full variable domain, completed using reference TRBV2 and TRBJ2-1, is EPEVTQTPSHQVTQMGQEVILRCVPISNHLYFYWYRQILGQKVEFLVSFYNNEISEKSEIFDDQFSVERPDGSNFTLKIRSTKLEDSAMYFCASNAVRSYNEQFFGPGTRLTVL.